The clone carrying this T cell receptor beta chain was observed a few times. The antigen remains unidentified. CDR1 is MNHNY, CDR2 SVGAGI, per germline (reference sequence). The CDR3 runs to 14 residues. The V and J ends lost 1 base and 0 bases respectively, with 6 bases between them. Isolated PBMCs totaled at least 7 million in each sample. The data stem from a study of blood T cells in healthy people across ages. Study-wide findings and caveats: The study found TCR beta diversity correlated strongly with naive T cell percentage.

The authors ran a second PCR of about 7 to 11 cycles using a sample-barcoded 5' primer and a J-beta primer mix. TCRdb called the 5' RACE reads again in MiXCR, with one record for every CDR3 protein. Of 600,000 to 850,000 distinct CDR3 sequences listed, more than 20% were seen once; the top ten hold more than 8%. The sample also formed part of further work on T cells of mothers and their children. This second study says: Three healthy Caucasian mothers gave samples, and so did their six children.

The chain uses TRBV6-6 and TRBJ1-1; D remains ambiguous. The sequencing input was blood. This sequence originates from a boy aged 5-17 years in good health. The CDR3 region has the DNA TGTGCCAGCAGTTACTATTTGCTGAACACTGAAGCTTTCTTT. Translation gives CASSYYLLNTEAFF.